A selection of T cell receptor beta chains follows, all from one sample in a study of blood T cell repertoires in COVID-19. The assay was immunoSEQ multiplex PCR, and TCRdb's table has in-frame clones only and misses some. The profile covers 90,000 to 100,000 clones, with 84% appearing a single time and 2% taken by the ten largest. The specimen sequenced was peripheral blood. These receptor sequences come from a man aged 65-85 years with active or convalescent COVID-19. Both conserved end residues are part of each CDR3. Fields, in order: V gene, J gene, D gene, clone size, CDR3 DNA, CDR3 protein. A D gene is named only where the DNA matches it firmly. The size entry is marked missing in some rows and otherwise reads once, few, many or a size class.

V: TRBV6-2/TRBV6-3; J: TRBJ1-6; D: NA; size: NA; DNA: TGTGCCAGCAGTCTCCCGGGCGGGTCTTCCCTCCACTTT; CDR3: CASSLPGGSSLHF
V: TRBV7-2; J: TRBJ1-3; D: NA; size: NA; DNA: TGTGCCAGCAGCTCCGGACAGGGAAACACCATATATTTT; CDR3: CASSSGQGNTIYF
V: TRBV9; J: TRBJ2-7; D: TRBD2; size: NA; DNA: TGTGCCAGCAGCGCCACTAGCGGGTGGGTCAACGAGCAGTACTTC; CDR3: CASSATSGWVNEQYF
V: TRBV5-1; J: TRBJ2-6; D: TRBD1; size: NA; DNA: TGCGCCAGCAGCTTAGTAGGAATCAGGGGACAGTACTCTGGGGCCAACGTCCTGACTTTC; CDR3: CASSLVGIRGQYSGANVLTF
V: TRBV15; J: TRBJ1-5; D: TRBD1; size: NA; DNA: TGTGCCACCAGCAGAGATATGGGACAGGGTCAGCCCCAGCATTTT; CDR3: CATSRDMGQGQPQHF
V: TRBV2; J: TRBJ1-5; D: NA; size: NA; DNA: TGTGCCAGCAGCTCCAACAGGGAATCCTTTCAGCCCCAGCATTTT; CDR3: CASSSNRESFQPQHF
V: TRBV10-3; J: TRBJ2-3; D: TRBD2; size: once; DNA: TGTGCCATCAGAGCTAGCGGGGGGGCAACAGATACGCAGTATTTT; CDR3: CAIRASGGATDTQYF
V: TRBV20-1; J: TRBJ2-1; D: NA; size: NA; DNA: TGCAGTGCTGGTGGGGGAACAGGCGAAACCTACAATGAGCAGTTCTTC; CDR3: CSAGGGTGETYNEQFF
V: TRBV4-1; J: TRBJ1-4; D: TRBD1; size: NA; DNA: TGCGCCAGCAGCCAAGATGGGACAGGGCCCGCAACTAATGAAAAACTGTTTTTT; CDR3: CASSQDGTGPATNEKLFF
V: TRBV29-1; J: TRBJ1-3; D: NA; size: few; DNA: TGCAGCGTTGAGGGCTTTGGAAACACCATATATTTT; CDR3: CSVEGFGNTIYF
V: TRBV2; J: TRBJ2-5; D: TRBD1; size: once; DNA: TGTGCCAGCAGGGCTCCGGACAGGAGCTTGTCCCAGTACTTC; CDR3: CASRAPDRSLSQYF
V: TRBV18; J: TRBJ1-6; D: TRBD1; size: NA; DNA: TGTGCCAGCTCACCCGGACAGGTTCAGCCCTATAATTCACCCCTCCACTTT; CDR3: CASSPGQVQPYNSPLHF
V: TRBV6-2/TRBV6-3; J: TRBJ1-1; D: NA; size: NA; DNA: TGTGCCAGCAGTTACTGGGGCCAGGGGAACACTGAAGCTTTCTTT; CDR3: CASSYWGQGNTEAFF
V: TRBV18; J: TRBJ2-1; D: NA; size: NA; DNA: TGTGCCAGCTCACCGACCTTAGGTAGCGGCTCCGGGCAGCAGTTCTTC; CDR3: CASSPTLGSGSGQQFF
V: TRBV9; J: TRBJ2-2; D: NA; size: NA; DNA: TGTGCCAGCAGCGTAGGGTTAGATTACACCGGGGAGCTGTTTTTT; CDR3: CASSVGLDYTGELFF
V: TRBV28; J: TRBJ1-5; D: NA; size: few; DNA: TGTGCCAGCAGTTTAGAGGGGCAGGGGAGCAATCAGCCCCAGCATTTT; CDR3: CASSLEGQGSNQPQHF
V: TRBV18; J: TRBJ2-1; D: NA; size: NA; DNA: TGTGCCAGCTCATCTTCCCGAGAATCCTACAATGAGCAGTTCTTC; CDR3: CASSSSRESYNEQFF
V: TRBV2; J: TRBJ2-2; D: NA; size: NA; DNA: TGTGCCAGCAGTGAAACGGCCGGGACAACCGGGGAGCTGTTTTTT; CDR3: CASSETAGTTGELFF
V: TRBV5-6; J: TRBJ1-1; D: NA; size: once; DNA: TGTGCCAGCAGCTTGGCCGTTAGGGGTTTGAACACTGAAGCTTTCTTT; CDR3: CASSLAVRGLNTEAFF
V: TRBV19; J: TRBJ1-1; D: NA; size: NA; DNA: TGTGCCAGTACCTCGACCCGGGGGACTGAAGCTTTCTTT; CDR3: CASTSTRGTEAFF
V: TRBV20-1; J: TRBJ2-1; D: TRBD2; size: NA; DNA: TGCAGTGCTAGTACCCCCCGGACTAGATACAATGAGCAGTTCTTC; CDR3: CSASTPRTRYNEQFF
V: TRBV7-2; J: TRBJ2-1; D: TRBD2; size: once; DNA: TGTGCCGCGACTAGCAGATATGACAATGAGCAGTTCTTC; CDR3: CAATSRYDNEQFF
V: TRBV7-2; J: TRBJ2-4; D: TRBD2; size: once; DNA: TGTGCCAGCAGCTTAGTGGGGCTAGCGGGGGGTCGGGACATTCAGTACTTC; CDR3: CASSLVGLAGGRDIQYF
V: TRBV9; J: TRBJ1-5; D: NA; size: NA; DNA: TGTGCCAGCAGCCCAACAGGGTTAGGGCAGCCCCAGCATTTT; CDR3: CASSPTGLGQPQHF
V: TRBV20-1; J: TRBJ1-1; D: NA; size: NA; DNA: TGCAGTGCTAGAGATTCTGGGGGGGCTTTCTTT; CDR3: CSARDSGGAFF
V: TRBV28; J: TRBJ1-2; D: TRBD1; size: NA; DNA: TGTGCCAGCAGCCGACCGGGACAGGGGAACTATGGCTACACCTTC; CDR3: CASSRPGQGNYGYTF
V: TRBV4-3; J: TRBJ2-1; D: NA; size: NA; DNA: TGCGCCAGCAGCCAAGGCCGGGTACAATCCTACAATGAGCAGTTCTTC; CDR3: CASSQGRVQSYNEQFF
V: TRBV6-5; J: TRBJ2-2; D: TRBD2; size: NA; DNA: TGTGCCAGCAGTTACTCGGTTAGCGGGGGTGTGGAGCTGTTTTTT; CDR3: CASSYSVSGGVELFF
V: TRBV30; J: TRBJ2-1; D: NA; size: NA; DNA: TGTGCCTGGAGCGCGACCGGGACATCTTTAACCTACAATGAGCAGTTCTTC; CDR3: CAWSATGTSLTYNEQFF
V: TRBV19; J: TRBJ1-5; D: TRBD1; size: NA; DNA: TGTGCCAGCACACCCAACAGGGGCGACCATCAGCCCCAGCATTTT; CDR3: CASTPNRGDHQPQHF
V: TRBV5-1; J: TRBJ2-1; D: NA; size: NA; DNA: TGCGCCAGCAGCTTGGACCCCGGTTATGAGCAGTTCTTC; CDR3: CASSLDPGYEQFF
V: TRBV10-1; J: TRBJ2-7; D: NA; size: NA; DNA: TGCGCCAGCACCCTGAGGCGTACGGAGGCGCCCGCCTACGAGCAGTACTTC; CDR3: CASTLRRTEAPAYEQYF
V: TRBV7-2; J: TRBJ2-7; D: TRBD1; size: NA; DNA: TGTGCCAGCAGAACTACAGGGGATTCCTCCTACGAGCAGTACTTC; CDR3: CASRTTGDSSYEQYF
V: TRBV5-1; J: TRBJ2-1; D: TRBD1; size: NA; DNA: TGCGCCAGCAGCTTGGGTAGGAGACAGGGATGGGACAATGAGCAGTTCTTC; CDR3: CASSLGRRQGWDNEQFF
V: TRBV25-1; J: TRBJ2-7; D: TRBD1; size: NA; DNA: TGTGCCAGCAGTGACGACAGGGCCTACGAGCAGTACTTC; CDR3: CASSDDRAYEQYF
V: TRBV10-3; J: TRBJ2-2; D: NA; size: NA; DNA: TGTGCCATCAGGCCCGACAGAGACACCGGGGAGCTGTTTTTT; CDR3: CAIRPDRDTGELFF
V: TRBV7-9; J: TRBJ1-2; D: NA; size: NA; DNA: TGTGCCAGCAGCTTAGCAGAGAACTATGGCTACACCTTC; CDR3: CASSLAENYGYTF
V: TRBV27; J: TRBJ2-6; D: TRBD1; size: NA; DNA: TGTGCCAGCAGGGACAGGGATGGGAGAGGGGCCAACGTCCTGACTTTC; CDR3: CASRDRDGRGANVLTF
V: TRBV5-1; J: TRBJ2-1; D: TRBD1; size: many; DNA: TGCGCCAGCAGCTTAGGGGGCCTCTCCTACAATGAGCAGTTCTTC; CDR3: CASSLGGLSYNEQFF
V: TRBV20-1; J: TRBJ2-1; D: NA; size: NA; DNA: TGCAGTGCTAGTGCCGCGGGGTTCTACAATGAGCAGTTCTTC; CDR3: CSASAAGFYNEQFF
V: TRBV18; J: TRBJ2-7; D: NA; size: NA; DNA: TGTGCCAGCTCACGCCGTCCCGACAGCGAACATCCGTACGAGCAGTACTTC; CDR3: CASSRRPDSEHPYEQYF
V: TRBV7-2; J: TRBJ1-1; D: NA; size: NA; DNA: TGTGCCAGCAGCTTAGCGAGGCAGCCTAACACTGAAGCTTTCTTT; CDR3: CASSLARQPNTEAFF
V: TRBV19; J: TRBJ1-1; D: NA; size: NA; DNA: TGTGCCAGTAGTGTGACAGTGATGAACACTGAAGCTTTCTTT; CDR3: CASSVTVMNTEAFF
V: TRBV6-5; J: TRBJ2-1; D: TRBD1; size: NA; DNA: TGTGCCAGCAGAGCAGGGGGCCGGCTATACAATGAGCAGTTCTTC; CDR3: CASRAGGRLYNEQFF
V: TRBV3-1/TRBV3-2; J: TRBJ2-2; D: TRBD2; size: NA; DNA: TGTGCCAGCCGCCTTAGCGGGGGTGGGTCCGGGGAGCTGTTTTTT; CDR3: CASRLSGGGSGELFF
V: TRBV20-1; J: TRBJ1-5; D: NA; size: NA; DNA: TGCAGTGCTATTGAACCCCGGGACAAAAATCAGCCCCAGCATTTT; CDR3: CSAIEPRDKNQPQHF